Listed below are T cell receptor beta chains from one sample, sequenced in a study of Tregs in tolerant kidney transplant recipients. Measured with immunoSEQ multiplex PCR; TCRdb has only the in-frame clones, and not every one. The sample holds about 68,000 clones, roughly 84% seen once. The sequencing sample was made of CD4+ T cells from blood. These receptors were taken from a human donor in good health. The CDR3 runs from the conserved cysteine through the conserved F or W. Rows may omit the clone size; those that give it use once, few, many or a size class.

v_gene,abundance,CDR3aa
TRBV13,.,CASSLFRGQETQYF
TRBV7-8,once,CASSYRRVTEAFF
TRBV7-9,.,CASSYRGLRTDTQYF
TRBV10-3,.,CAARLGTGYEQYF
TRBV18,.,CASSPLVLGQTSSYEQYF
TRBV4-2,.,CASSQLGLDYGYTF
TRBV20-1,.,CSARTNYGYTF
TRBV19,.,CASSNGLPSTDTQYF
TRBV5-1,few,CASSANRAPGNEQFF
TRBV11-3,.,CASSLGTGPPGHGYTF
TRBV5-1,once,CASSLAPPNWGYTF
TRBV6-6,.,CASSPGTSSSGNTIYF
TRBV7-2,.,CASSSQIGTANTEAFF
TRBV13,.,CASSFTGMNTEAFF
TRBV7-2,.,CASSPTPGAGGPYEQFF
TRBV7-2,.,CASTFKGLIANTGELFF
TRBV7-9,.,CASSRVVGSDTGELFF
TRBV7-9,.,CASSSGLQGGETQYF
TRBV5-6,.,CASSLRRITYGYTF